The 17 T cell receptor beta chains below come from one sample, sequenced in a study of tumor and adjacent non-tumor tissue in lung cancer. The library came from three nested PCR rounds adapted from ARM-PCR protocols. TCRdb redid the calling of the multiplex PCR reads with MiXCR, one entry per CDR3 protein. This table holds 75,000 to 90,000 distinct CDR3 sequences, 75% to 85% found once. This sample's RNA came from whole unsorted tissue. The normal lung tissue was taken more than 3 cm from the tumor edge. Specimen: distant non-tumor lung tissue. These receptors all come from a woman in her fifties or sixties with non-small cell lung cancer.

The gene calls are TRBV6-5 and TRBJ1-4; D uncertain. Trimming shortened V by 5 bases and J by 10 bases, and 20 bases separated the two germline ends. The germline CDR1 and CDR2 sequences are MNHEY and SVGAGI. The CDR3 runs to 15 residues. This chain's CDR3 is CASSELVGLSGKLFF. CDR3 nucleotide sequence: TGTGCCAGCAGTGAGCTTGTCGGGTTAAGTGGAAAACTGTTTTTT.

This clonotype was observed at least ten times. The chain recombines TRBV5-1 with TRBJ1-2; 10 bases are a match to TRBD1. The CDR3 is made up of 15 amino acids. CDR1 is SGHRS and CDR2 is YFSETQ in the germline V gene. Trimming removed 0 bases from V and 3 bases from J; junction bases left unmatched: 2. The chain's CDR3 is CASSLGQGADYGYTF. DNA for the CDR3: TGCGCCAGCAGCTTGGGACAGGGGGCTGACTATGGCTACACCTTC.

To note about this clonotype: Since a much larger clone is just one base distant, this may be a read error. The chain carries TRBV18 and TRBJ1-5, with D uncertain. Germline V lookup: CDR1 KGHSH, CDR2 LQKENI. V was cut by 4 bases and J by 4 bases, with 5 bases left in between. CDR3 length equals 12 residues. CDR3 bases: TGTGCCAGCTCACGGGAGAATCAGCCCCAGCATTTT. It encodes CASSRENQPQHF. Using reference TRBV18 and TRBJ1-5 for the parts outside the CDR3, the full variable domain is NAGVMQNPRHLVRRRGQEARLRCSPMKGHSHVYWYRQLPEEGLKFMVYLQKENIIDESGMPKERFSAEFPKEGPSILRIQQVVRGDSAAYFCASSRENQPQHFGDGTRLSIL.

Note on this clonotype: This may be a read error: a much more frequent sequence differs by one nucleotide. The chain is built from TRBV2 and TRBJ2-7; D is unresolved. Germline V CDR1 and CDR2: SNHLY, FYNNEI. This CDR3 has 15 residues. The CDR3 here is CAISEEAVGSYEQYF. CDR3 DNA: TGTGCCATCAGTGAAGAGGCGGTAGGAAGCTACGAGCAGTACTTC.

This clonotype was seen many times. The rearrangement joins TRBV7-9 to TRBJ2-7; 9 nucleotides align to TRBD1. Germline V gene sequence: CDR1 SEHNR, CDR2 FQNEAQ (reference sequence). Trimming removed 4 bases from V and 5 bases from J; junction bases left unmatched: 9. The CDR3 has 15 residues. This chain's CDR3 is CASSSGQGWLDEQYF. The CDR3 DNA reads as TGTGCCAGCAGCTCGGGACAGGGATGGTTGGACGAGCAGTACTTC.

Details on this clonotype: This may stem from a read error, because a much larger clone lies one nucleotide away. The J gene is TRBJ2-5, the V gene TRBV28, with TRBD1 as a possible D gene (5 bases). The V and J ends lost 2 bases and 1 base respectively, with 14 bases between them. This CDR3 is built from 16 residues. Germline values: CDR1 MDHEN, CDR2 SYDVKM. The CDR3 region is CASSLLRKGFQETQYF. Written as DNA, the CDR3 is TGTGCCAGCAGTTTACTCCGGAAGGGGTTCCAAGAGACCCAGTACTTC.

About this clonotype itself: The missing conserved phenylalanine or tryptophan at the end of this CDR3 makes a read error likely. It is unclear where the CDR3 begins or ends on the DNA, so no DNA is shown, and the CDR3 is as TCRdb lists it. This chain connects TRBV11-2 to TRBJ2-1; TRBD2, as called in the table, went unchecked against the DNA. The CDR3 contains 15 residues when both ends are counted. Germline V gene sequence: CDR1 SGHAT, CDR2 FQNNGV. CDR3 residues: CASSFRAGEQVELFT.

The V call is TRBV11-2, the J call TRBJ2-7, with D possibly matching TRBD2 (6 bases). The CDR3 consists of 17 residues. V was trimmed by 5 bases and J by 7 bases, leaving 27 bases between them. Germline V gives CDR1 SGHAT, CDR2 FQNNGV. The CDR3 loop reads CASSPRISWRALWEQYF. Here the CDR3 DNA reads TGTGCCAGCAGCCCCCGGATCAGCTGGAGGGCATTGTGGGAGCAGTACTTC.

A note on this clonotype: This sequence may be a read error, since a much larger clone differs from it by one base. This chain joins TRBV14 and TRBJ2-2; D remains ambiguous. CDR3 length: 12 residues. Looked up from germline, CDR1 is SGHDN and CDR2 is FVKESK. Here the CDR3 DNA reads TGTGCCAGCGGCCAAGGGATCGGGGAGCTGTTTTTT. It encodes CASGQGIGELFF.

With respect to this clonotype: This may be a read error: a much more frequent sequence differs by one nucleotide. This chain joins TRBV7-9 and TRBJ2-4; perhaps TRBD2 as D (6 bases). CDR1 SEHNR and CDR2 FQNEAQ come from the germline V gene (reference sequence). The CDR3 is 16 amino acids. The V end lost 6 bases, the J end lost 6 bases, and 21 bases lay between the germline ends. The CDR3 region is CASRAGGDATRNIQYF. The CDR3 bases are TGTGCCAGCAGGGCCGGGGGAGACGCTACCAGAAACATTCAGTACTTC.

Comment on this clonotype: The junction departs from the called germline gene at one end, perhaps through a read error. The gene calls are TRBV12-3 or TRBV12-4 and TRBJ2-1; D possibly corresponds to TRBD2 (6 bases). The CDR3 is 14 residues long. The CDR3 is CARGATKDYNEQFF. CDR3 DNA sequence: TGTGCCAGAGGGGCGACAAAGGACTACAATGAGCAATTCTTC.

In the case of this clonotype: Germline is not matched at one junction end, which may reflect a read error. The chain employs TRBV29-1 and TRBJ2-1; weak D call: TRBD2 (7 bases). Germline loops: CDR1 SQVTM, CDR2 ANQGSEA. This CDR3 region has 14 residues. The CDR3 sequence is CSIGSGGQGNGQFF. Written as DNA, the CDR3 is TGCAGCATTGGTTCGGGGGGCCAGGGGAATGGGCAGTTCTTC.

The count of this clonotype is one. The conserved final phenylalanine or tryptophan is absent from the CDR3, which likely points to a read error. This chain uses TRBV6-1 with TRBJ2-1; D is unresolved. Germline assignment: CDR1 MNHNS and CDR2 SASEGT. V shed 7 bases and J shed 4 bases, with 14 bases lying between them. There are 14 residues in the CDR3. CDR3 bases: TGTGCCAGCAAGCTAGTGGGATTGTACAATGAGCAGTTCTAC. Residues: CASKLVGLYNEQFY.

Points on this clonotype: An end of the junction does not agree with germline; a read error may underlie this. V usage is TRBV24-1 and J usage is TRBJ2-1, with D tentatively TRBD2 (5 bases). Per the germline V gene, CDR1 is KGHDR and CDR2 is SFDVKD. The CDR3 is 17 amino acids. In DNA, the CDR3 is TGTGCCACCAGTGATTCGGGATTCCGAAGCTACTACAATGAGCGGTTCTTC. It specifies CATSDSGFRSYYNERFF.

Of note for this clonotype: This likely comes from a read error, as the CDR3 has no conserved phenylalanine or tryptophan at its end. The gene calls are TRBV6-6 and TRBJ2-1, with TRBD1 matching over 10 bases. Germline CDR1 is MNHNY and CDR2 is SVGAGI (reference sequence). The CDR3 contains 14 residues. DNA for the CDR3: TGTGCGAGCAGTCCGGGACAGGGGAGCAATGAGCAGTTCCTC. Protein product: CASSPGQGSNEQFL.

On this clonotype: The junction differs from germline at one of its ends, possibly a read error. The rearrangement links TRBV6-1 to TRBJ2-5; 10 bases are shared with TRBD2. The CDR3 loop spans 14 amino acids. CDR1 is MNHNS and CDR2 is SASEGT in the germline V gene. CDR3 in DNA: TGTGCCAACAGTGAAGCAGCGGGAGGGGAGACCCAGTACTTC. Amino acids: CANSEAAGGETQYF.

This clonotype was seen a single time. V usage is TRBV29-1 and J usage is TRBJ2-7; D is possibly TRBD2 (6 bases). The germline V gene encodes CDR1 SQVTM and CDR2 ANQGSEA. CDR3 size: 14 residues. CDR3 coding DNA: TGCAGTTTCATCAGCAGGAGGGCAATCCATGAGCAGTACTTC. Residues: CSFISRRAIHEQYF.